Detailed here is one T cell receptor beta chain. Its antigen is unidentified. At one end, the junction sequence differs from germline, possibly due to a read error. This record belongs to a study of tumor and adjacent non-tumor tissue in lung cancer. Study information: Aged roughly 31 to 76 years, patients included fewer than 11 men and roughly 5 women with stage I to III disease. General study findings and limits: Higher tumor TCR diversity was associated with shorter survival.

The CDR3 sequence is 13 residues long. The germline V gene encodes CDR1 LGHNT and CDR2 FRNRAP. The library came from three nested PCR rounds adapted from ARM-PCR protocols. TCRdb used MiXCR to reprocess the multiplex PCR reads, holding one entry per CDR3 protein. The sample carries under 150,000 distinct CDR3 sequences, about 71% recorded once. No cell sorting was done before RNA was extracted from the tissue. The sequence derives from a man in his sixties with small cell lung cancer. Input material: lung tumor tissue. The chain is built from TRBV12-5 and TRBJ1-6, with a tentative D call TRBD1 (5 bases). CDR3 DNA sequence: TGTGCTAGTGGTCGGGACCGTAATTCACCCTTCCACTTT. It yields the protein CASGRDRNSPFHF.